This passage covers 11 T cell receptor beta chains from one sample sequenced in a study of cytomegalovirus exposure and HLA in healthy donors. Method: immunoSEQ multiplex PCR; TCRdb's copy keeps in-frame clones and lacks some. Of 300,000 to 450,000 clones listed, more than 80% are singletons. Sequencing used PBMCs. Receptors originate from a woman aged 18-29 years in good health and CMV-seronegative.

This clone came up many times. This rearrangement joins TRBV25-1 to TRBJ2-7; TRBD2 agrees at 11 bases. V trimming: 5 bases; J trimming: 3 bases; junction bases outside the gene matches: 9. The CDR3 spans 16 residues. Germline loops: CDR1 MGHDK, CDR2 SYGVNS. The CDR3, as DNA: TGTGCCAGCAGTCAAACTAGCGGGGGTTTACACTACGAGCAGTACTTC. This codes for CASSQTSGGLHYEQYF.

The chain carries TRBV18 and TRBJ2-7, with D hard to call. The CDR3 spans 13 residues. Trimming cost V 6 bases and J 6 bases, with 15 bases left between them. CDR1 KGHSH and CDR2 LQKENI come from the germline V gene. As DNA, the CDR3 is TGTGCCAGCTCTCAGATGGGCCGAGTCGAGCAGTACTTC. Amino acids: CASSQMGRVEQYF.

V gene TRBV4-2 combines with J gene TRBJ2-7; 8 bases are shared with TRBD1. CDR3 size: 16 residues. Germline V gene sequence: CDR1 LGHNA, CDR2 YNFKEQ. The V and J ends lost 0 bases and 0 bases, in that order; junction bases with no gene match: 4. This CDR3 is CASSQEGQAPSYEQYF. The CDR3 region has the DNA TGTGCCAGCAGCCAAGAGGGACAGGCTCCCTCCTACGAGCAGTACTTC.

DNA of the CDR3: TGCGCCAGCAGCTTGGGGGACAGCTACAATGAGCAGTTCTTC. It codes for CASSLGDSYNEQFF. V is TRBV5-1 and J is TRBJ2-1, with TRBD1 matching 7 bases. CDR1 and CDR2 from the germline V gene are SGHRS and YFSETQ. The ends lost 0 bases at V and 3 bases at J; junction bases unmatched: 0. The CDR3 extends over 14 amino acids.

This clone was counted once. This chain connects TRBV9 to TRBJ2-2; TRBD2 is a possible D gene (6 bases). The germline V gene has CDR1 SGDLS and CDR2 YYNGEE. Trimming shortened V by 1 base and J by 6 bases, and 10 bases separated the two germline ends. The CDR3 is 14 amino acids. The CDR3 spells CASSVSLASGELFF. The CDR3 DNA follows: TGTGCCAGCAGCGTATCCCTAGCGTCCGGGGAGCTGTTTTTT.

The chain is built from TRBV28 and TRBJ2-3; 11 nucleotides agree with TRBD1. The CDR3 consists of 18 residues. The V and J ends lost 5 bases and 3 bases, in that order; junction bases with no gene match: 13. CDR1 MDHEN and CDR2 SYDVKM come from the germline V gene. The chain's CDR3 is CASSPPGQGGRVTDTQYF. In DNA form, the CDR3 reads TGTGCCAGCAGTCCCCCGGGACAGGGGGGGAGGGTGACAGATACGCAGTATTTT.

This CDR3 reads CASSPPWRITGELFF. Here the CDR3 DNA reads TGTGCCAGCAGCCCTCCTTGGAGGATTACCGGGGAGCTGTTTTTT. This sequence joins TRBV4-2 and TRBJ2-2; D possibly corresponds to TRBD2 (5 bases). V was trimmed by 4 bases and J by 5 bases, leaving 14 bases between them. The V gene's germline CDR1 is LGHNA and CDR2 YNFKEQ. The CDR3 sequence is 15 residues long.

This chain links TRBV6-4 with TRBJ2-1, with TRBD1 matching over 8 bases. CDR1 MRHNA and CDR2 SNTAGT come from the germline V gene. V gave up 3 bases and J gave up 10 bases; unmatched junction bases: 11. The CDR3 is made up of 15 amino acids. The CDR3 region is CASSEGRTGMREQFF. Written as DNA, the CDR3 is TGTGCCAGCAGTGAAGGGAGGACAGGGATGAGGGAGCAGTTCTTC.

The chain employs TRBV19 and TRBJ2-7; TRBD1 might be the D (5 bases). Trimming stripped 7 bases from V and 5 bases from J, with 12 bases between. The germline CDR1 and CDR2 sequences are LNHDA and SQIVND (reference sequence). The CDR3 runs to 12 residues. The CDR3, as DNA: TGTGCCAGTAACCAAGGGGCGAACGAGCAGTACTTC. Translating gives CASNQGANEQYF.

The rearrangement links TRBV9 to TRBJ2-1; 9 bases are shared with TRBD2. Trimming at V came to 0 bases and at J to 6 bases, leaving 4 bases not matched to a gene. Per germline, CDR1 SGDLS and CDR2 YYNGEE. There are 15 residues in the CDR3. The CDR3 DNA is TGTGCCAGCAGCGTAGGGGCGGGAGGGGTCAATGAGCAGTTCTTC. Protein: CASSVGAGGVNEQFF.

V usage is TRBV7-3 and J usage is TRBJ2-1; D remains ambiguous. Germline V lookup: CDR1 SGHTA, CDR2 FQGTGA. V lost 5 bases to trimming and J lost 8 bases, with 7 bases between them. The CDR3 has 11 residues. The CDR3 spells CASSRGDEQFF. The CDR3 bases are TGTGCCAGCAGCCGAGGAGATGAGCAGTTCTTC. The complete variable domain, with remaining parts taken from reference TRBV7-3 and TRBJ2-1, reads GAGVSQTPSNKVTEKGKYVELRCDPISGHTALYWYRQSLGQGPEFLIYFQGTGAADDSGLPNDRFFAVRPEGSVSTLKIQRTERGDSAVYLCASSRGDEQFFGPGTRLTVL.